This T cell receptor beta chain is drawn from a study of response to subunit inactivated influenza vaccine. This CDR3 contains 14 residues. V shed 3 bases and J 4 bases; nucleotides not matched to a gene: 4. CDR1 MNHEY and CDR2 SVGAGI come from the germline V gene. TCRdb reprocessed the RT-PCR reads via MiXCR and lists one record per CDR3 protein. The sample has 800,000 to 1,000,000 distinct CDR3 sequences; around 20% are singletons. Study-wide results and limits: Every seasonal influenza vaccination brings in few new T cells, the authors suggested.

A word on this clonotype: Antigen unknown.

The V gene is TRBV6-5, the J gene TRBJ2-3; 7 nucleotides match TRBD1. Sequencing was performed on PBMCs from blood, taken about 5 days after vaccination. This TCR was sampled from a man in his fifties who received an inactivated influenza vaccine. CDR3 sequence reads: CASSYLQGSDTQYF. In DNA, the CDR3 is TGTGCCAGCAGTTATCTACAGGGGTCAGATACGCAGTATTTT.